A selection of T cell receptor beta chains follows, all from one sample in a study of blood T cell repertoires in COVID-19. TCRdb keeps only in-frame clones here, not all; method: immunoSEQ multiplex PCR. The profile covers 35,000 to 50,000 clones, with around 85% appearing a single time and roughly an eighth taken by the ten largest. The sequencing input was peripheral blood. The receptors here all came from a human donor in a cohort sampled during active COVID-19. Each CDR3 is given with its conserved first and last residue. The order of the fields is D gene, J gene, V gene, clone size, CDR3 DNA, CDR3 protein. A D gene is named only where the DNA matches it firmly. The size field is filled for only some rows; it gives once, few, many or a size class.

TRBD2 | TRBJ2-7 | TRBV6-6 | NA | TGTGCCAGCAGCTTAGCGGGGGAGCCTTACGAGCAGTACTTC | CASSLAGEPYEQYF
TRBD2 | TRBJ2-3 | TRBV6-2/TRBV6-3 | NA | TGTGCCAGCAGCCCTGGGGGCGGGGGGGCTCGAGATACGCAGTATTTT | CASSPGGGGARDTQYF
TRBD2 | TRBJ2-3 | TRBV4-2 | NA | TGTGCCAGCAGCCCACTAATAGCGGGGTACACAGATACGCAGTATTTT | CASSPLIAGYTDTQYF
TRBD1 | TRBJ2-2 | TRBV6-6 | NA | TGTGCCAGTGTAGGACAGGGGGCAACCGGGGAGCTGTTTTTT | CASVGQGATGELFF
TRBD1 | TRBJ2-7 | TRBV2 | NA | TGTGCCAGCAGGTCCGGGACAGGGTCCTACGAGCAGTACTTC | CASRSGTGSYEQYF
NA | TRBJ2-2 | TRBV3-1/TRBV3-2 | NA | TGTGCCAGCAGCCAAGACAACAGGGTGAACGGGGAGCTGTTTTTT | CASSQDNRVNGELFF
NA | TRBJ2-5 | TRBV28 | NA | TGTGCCAGCAGATTACAGGGTCTGGAGACCCAGTACTTC | CASRLQGLETQYF
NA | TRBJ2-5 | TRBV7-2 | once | TGTGCCAGCAGCTTAAATGGGCAGGGGGAGACCCAGTACTTC | CASSLNGQGETQYF
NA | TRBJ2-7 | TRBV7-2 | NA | TGTGCCAGCAGTGGAAGGGGGGGTCCCATCTCCTACGAGCAGTACTTC | CASSGRGGPISYEQYF
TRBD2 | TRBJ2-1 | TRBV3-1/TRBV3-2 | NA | TGTGCCAGCAGCCAAGCGGGGGGGCGGGGTGAGCAGTTCTTC | CASSQAGGRGEQFF
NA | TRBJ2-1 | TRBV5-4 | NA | TGTGCCAGCAGCTCCCCACGAGGGATGGAGCAGTTCTTC | CASSSPRGMEQFF
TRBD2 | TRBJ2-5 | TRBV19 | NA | TGTGCCAGTACCATCGGGTCGTCCGCGGGGGGTTTGAGAGAGACCCAGTACTTC | CASTIGSSAGGLRETQYF
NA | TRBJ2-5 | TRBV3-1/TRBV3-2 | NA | TGTGCCAGCAGCCAAGATATTAACTTTGGAGAGACCCAGTACTTC | CASSQDINFGETQYF
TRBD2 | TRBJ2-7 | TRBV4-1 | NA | TGCGCCAGCAGCCAAGGGAGCGGGGGGGCCTACGAGCAGTACTTC | CASSQGSGGAYEQYF
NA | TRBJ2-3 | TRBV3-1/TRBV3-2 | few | TGTGCCAGCAGCCAACGTACGGCGGGGGCGAGCACAGATACGCAGTATTTT | CASSQRTAGASTDTQYF
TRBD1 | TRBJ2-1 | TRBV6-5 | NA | TGTGCCAGATACAGGGGTAGTGAGCATGAGCAGTTCTTC | CARYRGSEHEQFF